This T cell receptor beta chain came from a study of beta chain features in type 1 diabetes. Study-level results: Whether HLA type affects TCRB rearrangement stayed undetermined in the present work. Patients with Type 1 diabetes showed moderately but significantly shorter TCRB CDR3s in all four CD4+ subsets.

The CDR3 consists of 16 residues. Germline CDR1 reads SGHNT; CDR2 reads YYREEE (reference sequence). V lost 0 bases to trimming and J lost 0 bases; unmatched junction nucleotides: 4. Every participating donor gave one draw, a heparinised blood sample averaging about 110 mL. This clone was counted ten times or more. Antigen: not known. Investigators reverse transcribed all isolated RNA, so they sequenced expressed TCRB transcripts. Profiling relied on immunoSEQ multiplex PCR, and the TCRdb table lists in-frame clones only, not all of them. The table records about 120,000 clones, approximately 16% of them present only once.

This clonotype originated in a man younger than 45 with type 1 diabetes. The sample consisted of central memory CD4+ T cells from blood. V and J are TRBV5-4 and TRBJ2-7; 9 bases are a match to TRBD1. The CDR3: CASSLAGTGYSYEQYF. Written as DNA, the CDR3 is TGTGCCAGCAGCTTGGCAGGGACAGGGTACTCCTACGAGCAGTACTTC.